Listed below are T cell receptor beta chains from one sample, sequenced in a study of blood T cells in healthy people across ages. One entry per CDR3 protein results from TCRdb running MiXCR on the 5' RACE reads. The sample gives 1.8 million or so distinct CDR3 sequences, 30% to 40% of which show up once; roughly 24% is in the top ten. The sequencing sample was made of blood. The receptors originated from a human donor in good health. The CDR3 runs from the conserved cysteine through the conserved F or W. The order of the fields is V gene, D gene, clone size, J gene, CDR3 protein, CDR3 DNA. The D gene is left open where the match is weak. Rows give clone size only sometimes, using once, few, many, or a class for an expanded clone.

TRBV27,.,few,TRBJ1-4,CASSLIGTNEKLFF,TGTGCCAGCAGTTTAATCGGGACTAATGAAAAACTGTTTTTT
TRBV2,.,.,TRBJ2-1,CASPGRDYNEQFF,TGTGCCAGCCCCGGCAGGGACTACAATGAGCAGTTCTTC
TRBV6-1,TRBD2,few,TRBJ2-5,CASSEEAGKQETQYF,TGTGCCAGCAGTGAAGAAGCGGGGAAACAAGAGACCCAGTACTTC
TRBV6-6,TRBD1,.,TRBJ1-5,CASSSAGTDLNQPQHF,TGTGCCAGCAGTTCCGCCGGGACAGACTTGAATCAGCCCCAGCATTTT
TRBV9,TRBD1,.,TRBJ2-7,CASSVTSTGEYEQYF,TGTGCCAGCAGCGTCACTTCGACAGGGGAGTACGAGCAGTACTTC
TRBV7-8,TRBD1,.,TRBJ2-5,CASSLPLRDRVELETQYF,TGTGCCAGCAGCTTGCCCTTAAGGGACAGGGTTGAGTTGGAGACCCAGTACTTC
TRBV7-2,.,few,TRBJ2-1,CASSLDGGGNGGQFF,TGTGCCAGCAGCTTAGATGGTGGGGGGAATGGTGGGCAGTTCTTC
TRBV20-1,.,.,TRBJ1-1,CSASGGMNTEAFF,TGCAGTGCCTCCGGGGGCATGAACACTGAAGCTTTCTTT
TRBV20-1,.,once,TRBJ1-1,CRGTVGTEAFF,TGCAGGGGGACCGTGGGGACTGAAGCTTTCTTT
TRBV24-1,.,few,TRBJ2-5,CATSDPRTASETQYF,TGTGCCACCAGTGATCCTCGGACAGCTTCGGAGACCCAGTACTTC
TRBV6-1,.,few,TRBJ2-5,CASSEEWETQYF,TGTGCCAGCAGTGAAGAGTGGGAGACCCAGTACTTC
TRBV20-1,.,few,TRBJ2-4,CSARDWRGESIAKNIQYF,TGCAGTGCTAGAGATTGGAGGGGTGAATCCATAGCCAAAAACATTCAGTACTTC
TRBV2,TRBD2,few,TRBJ2-1,CASSRGLEMNEQFF,TGTGCCAGCAGTCGAGGACTAGAAATGAATGAGCAGTTCTTC
TRBV7-9,.,.,TRBJ2-1,CASSSQGASGQQFF,TGTGCCAGCAGCTCCCAGGGGGCTAGCGGCCAGCAGTTCTTC
TRBV5-1,.,.,TRBJ2-2,CASSLEGSYTGELFF,TGCGCCAGCAGCTTGGAGGGCAGCTACACCGGGGAGCTGTTTTTT
TRBV7-9,TRBD2,.,TRBJ2-2,CASSPRTSGGLRGTGELFF,TGTGCCAGCAGCCCTCGGACTAGCGGGGGCTTAAGAGGGACCGGGGAGCTGTTTTTT
TRBV11-2,.,once,TRBJ2-1,CASSLLGRQGGEQFF,TGTGCCAGCAGCTTATTGGGCAGACAAGGCGGGGAGCAGTTCTTC
TRBV13,TRBD1,.,TRBJ2-5,CASSLGDRVPETQYF,TGTGCCAGCAGCTTAGGGGACAGGGTCCCAGAGACCCAGTACTTC